The present entry profiles one TCR beta chain with its context. The data derive from a study of naive and memory T cell subsets. The beta constant-region primer was an equimolar mix of two oligonucleotides covering TRBC1 and TRBC2. The ligated cDNA underwent four PCR rounds using SP2 and nested alpha and beta constant-region primers. TCRdb re-derived calls from the UMI-ligation and nested PCR reads in MiXCR, one entry per CDR3 protein. Among 130,000 to 150,000 distinct CDR3 sequences, more than 15% were seen once, and the ten largest hold around 0.14%. The ends were cut back, 4 bases at V and 6 bases at J, with 13 bases in the middle. The CDR3 has 13 residues. CDR1 is MGHDK, CDR2 SYGVNS, per germline.

The rearrangement joins TRBV25-1 to TRBJ2-7; tentative D call: TRBD1 (5 bases). Sequencing was carried out using naive CD4+ T cells from blood. This TCR derives from a human donor in good health. The CDR3 reads CASSGQGISEQYF. The CDR3 DNA follows: TGTGCCAGCAGTGGCCAGGGAATAAGCGAGCAGTACTTC.